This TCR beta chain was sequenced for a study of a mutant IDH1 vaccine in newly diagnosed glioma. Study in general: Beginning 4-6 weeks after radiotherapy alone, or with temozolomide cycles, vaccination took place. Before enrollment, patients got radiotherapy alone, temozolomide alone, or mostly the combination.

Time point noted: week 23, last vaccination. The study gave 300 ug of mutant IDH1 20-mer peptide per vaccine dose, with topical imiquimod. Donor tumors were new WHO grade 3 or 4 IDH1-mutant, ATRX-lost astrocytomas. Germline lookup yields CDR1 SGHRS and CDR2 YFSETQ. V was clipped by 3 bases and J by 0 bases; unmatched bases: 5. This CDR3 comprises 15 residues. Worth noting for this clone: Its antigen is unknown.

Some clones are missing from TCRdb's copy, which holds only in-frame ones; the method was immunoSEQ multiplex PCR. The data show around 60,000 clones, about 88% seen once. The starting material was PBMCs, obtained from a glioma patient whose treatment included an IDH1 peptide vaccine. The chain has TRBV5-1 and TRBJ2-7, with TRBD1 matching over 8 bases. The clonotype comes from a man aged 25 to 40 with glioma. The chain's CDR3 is CASSSGQGFSYEQYF. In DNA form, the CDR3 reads TGCGCCAGCAGCTCAGGACAGGGATTCTCCTACGAGCAGTACTTC. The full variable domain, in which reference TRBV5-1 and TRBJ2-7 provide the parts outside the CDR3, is KAGVTQTPRYLIKTRGQQVTLSCSPISGHRSVSWYQQTPGQGLQFLFEYFSETQRNKGNFPGRFSGRQFSNSRSEMNVSTLELGDSALYLCASSSGQGFSYEQYFGPGTRLTVT.